This T cell receptor beta chain was sequenced during a study of CD8+ T cells in alopecia areata. About the research overall: It was oral tofacitinib, at 5 to 10 mg twice daily, that treated patients received. Notes on the study in general: Higher clonality was seen in lesional scalp than in normal scalp, especially in alopecia totalis/universalis.

To note about this clone: The antigen remains undetermined.

Investigators isolated RNA and reverse transcribed it into cDNA to act as the sequencing template. Sequenced by immunoSEQ multiplex PCR; TCRdb stores in-frame clones only, minus some. This sample has fewer than 250,000 clones, with about 60% found just once. The sequencing here drew on CD4+ T cells sorted from blood, taken at week 0. This receptor was identified in a human donor with alopecia areata.

CDR3 DNA sequence: TGTGCCAGCAGCTTAGAGGTTCGGGCAGGGCGACGAGGAAACACCATATATTTT. This codes for CASSLEVRAGRRGNTIYF. The chain uses TRBV7-2 and TRBJ1-3; TRBD1 might be the D (5 bases). The CDR3 runs to 18 residues. Germline CDR1 reads SGHTA; CDR2 reads FQGNSA. V was trimmed by 1 base and J by 4 bases, leaving 20 bases between them.